This T cell receptor (beta chain) was obtained from a study of shared clonotypes between healthy human individuals (dated by TCRdb to the early 2020s). For context, the study as a whole: The cohort comprised two women and a few men aged 18 to 49 years. Libraries were prepared and TCR repertoires were sequenced by different laboratories using diverse techniques, in order to increase sequencing depth and limit assay-specific biases. Per donor, leukapheresis produced somewhere between about 0.8 and 9.5 billion PBMCs. To estimate repertoire size and how much clonotypes are shared between individuals, the study performed deep sequencing of blood TCR repertoires from a handful of healthy adults. For each donor, CD4 naive and CD4 memory were each given three plates, CD8 naive was given two plates, and CD8 memory was given one plate. The full study reports these points: Because the study included a small number of donors, the genetic and exposure-history diversity represented was limited. Based on pairwise subsampling, the degree of clonotype sharing among donors was expected to be affected by sequencing depth. Naive subsets generally had larger estimated clonotype richness than memory subsets. Sampling was restricted to blood, and TCR repertoires in tissue are likely to differ from TCR repertoires in blood. Higher generation probabilities were observed for clonotypes shared by all four sorted-subset donors than for non-shared clonotypes. Incomplete sequencing was indicated by rarefaction of sorted-subset datasets, despite the large sequencing depth. Across a handful of donors, roughly 5.4% of naive CD4, approximately 3.6% of naive CD8, about 2% of memory CD4, and 0.4% to 0.45% of memory CD8 clonotypes were shared.

The donors were healthy, HIV-negative adults with no recently reported acute infections or vaccinations. Only Caucasian adults living in Nashville, Tennessee, USA were represented among the donors. CD4+ T cells were enriched through magnetic negative selection, after which naive cells were positively selected on CD45RA and the remaining negative fraction served as the memory subset. Blood was collected by leukapheresis, and PBMCs were isolated by Ficoll-Histopaque density gradient centrifugation and then cryopreserved in liquid nitrogen vapor phase. Purity and quantity of every magnetically sorted T cell population were checked by analytical flow cytometry. Each sorted fraction had its genomic DNA isolated and then quantified by UV absorbance on a Nanodrop 2000c. There are 12 amino acids in the CDR3, from cysteine to phenylalanine inclusive. The entry retains the CDR3 DNA only, 36 bases that are in frame from base 1. The junction carries 4 bases between V and J, which are trimmed by 2 bases and 3 bases respectively. CDR1 and CDR2, looked up from the germline V gene (reference sequence), are SEHNR and FQNEAQ.

Using the deep immunoSEQ assay, TCR CDR3 regions were amplified from genomic DNA by multiplex PCR. Genomic DNA extracted from each cell subset was distributed evenly over all wells of several immunoSEQ 96-well plates, and each plate served as one replicate. For sorted subsets, around 200 ng genomic DNA, equal to some 28,000 T cell genomes, was loaded into each replicate PCR. The purified libraries were quantified using a Qubit 3.0 fluorometer, sized with a Bioanalyzer 2100, and then quantified again using the KAPA Library Quantification kit. Each immunoSEQ 96-well plate was sequenced on its own single-read 150-cycle Illumina NextSeq 550 flow cell. Per the original workflow: Because the immunoSEQ output included only junctional sequences and no quality scores, the filtering could not be the same as the filtering used for full-length reads. To assign V/J genes and CDR3, sequences were annotated using PyIR, a Python wrapper for IgBLAST v1.9, with IMGT germline references. Reads with weak V/J assignments (E-value above 1e-6), missing CDR3, stop codons, out-of-frame junctions, or ambiguous translated residues were removed. V3J clonotypes were defined by identical inferred V gene, J gene, and CDR3 amino acid sequence. The percentage overlap between two repertoires was calculated by dividing the number of shared unique clonotypes by the size of the smaller repertoire. Repertoire richness was assessed with RTK rarefaction, the Chao1 estimator, and Recon v2.1 estimates of unobserved clonotypes. OLGA was used to compute generation probabilities for all TCRbeta clonotypes that the gDNA method yielded from a few donors. The table comes from immuneACCESS by way of TCRdb, which keeps in-frame sequences with V and J called. Part of the clones is missing from these tables; in studies checked, under half for an unresolved V gene and the rest for unknown reasons. The D gene and trimming were derived from the DNA, and the V and J assignments and clone size from that table. The sample yields about 1.5 million clones; 98% were counted once. Roughly 0.45% of the sample lies in the top ten.

Turning to this clone: Its antigen remains undetermined. Nothing much larger sits one base from this clone, and base qualities are not available.

This chain joins TRBV7-9 to TRBJ2-5; no confident D gene assignment can be made. The receptor's source is a man between 25 and 39 years old in good health. The sequenced sample was naive CD4+ T cells sorted from blood. The label giving this sample's cell subset or site can be read as: CD45RA+ positively selected. The CDR3 protein is CASSLIEETQYF. The nucleotide sequence reads TGTGCCAGCAGCTTAATTGAAGAGACCCAGTACTTC.